The TCR beta chain under discussion was sequenced for a study of vaccination and CD4 T cells after COVID-19. As for the study in general: The post-vaccine samples came a median 72 days after dose two (range 14 to 241).

Cultured CD4+ T cell DNA was sequenced using the Oncomine TCR Beta short-read assay. TCRdb reanalysed the PCR reads using MiXCR and keeps one entry per CDR3 protein. This sample yields 25,000 to 30,000 distinct CDR3 sequences, of which around 50% are seen a single time; 28% belongs to the top ten. Trimming cost V 0 bases and J 3 bases, with 11 bases left between them. The CDR3 runs to 15 residues. Germline V gene lookup returns CDR1 LGHNA and CDR2 YNFKEQ. Details on this clonotype: What it binds is not known.

As to treatment: approximately 9-day PBMC culture with coronavirus spike peptide pools or control peptides (ViraFEST assay). The V call is TRBV4-2, the J call TRBJ1-2; maybe TRBD1 (5 bases). The sample in question was CD4+ T cells from blood, cultured in vitro, obtained before SARS-CoV-2 vaccination. The sequence came from a human donor who received a COVID-19 vaccine. The CDR3 nucleotides are TGTGCCAGCAGCCAAGAAAGGGGAAAGGACTATGGCTACACCTTC. Translation: CASSQERGKDYGYTF.